One and the same sample provided the 3 T cell receptor beta chains below, sequenced in a study of response to subunit inactivated influenza vaccine. TCRdb independently ran MiXCR on the RT-PCR reads; one entry per CDR3 protein. Among about 780,000 distinct CDR3 sequences, less than 20% were seen once, and the ten largest hold 11%. The specimen comprised PBMCs from blood, sampled less than 6 days after vaccination. These receptors were obtained from a man aged 45-65 years who received an inactivated influenza vaccine.

This clonotype has a handful of counts. Here the CDR3 reads CSATGQGSTDTQYF. The DNA for the CDR3 is TGCAGTGCTACTGGACAGGGGAGCACAGATACGCAGTATTTT. This chain joins TRBV20-1 and TRBJ2-3; 9 nucleotides align to TRBD1. V lost 4 bases and J lost 0; bases outside the gene matches: 2. Germline CDR1 and CDR2: DFQATT and SNEGSKA (reference sequence). The CDR3 length is 14 residues.

This clonotype was observed a few times. V usage is TRBV28 and J usage is TRBJ1-1; 9 bases map to TRBD1. Germline CDR1 reads MDHEN; CDR2 reads SYDVKM. V lost 4 bases to trimming and J lost 1 base; unmatched junction nucleotides: 4. CDR3 size: 15 residues. CDR3: CASSSNRGPNTEAFF. The CDR3 nucleotides are TGTGCCAGCAGTTCTAACAGGGGGCCGAACACTGAAGCTTTCTTT.

This clonotype has more than one count but fewer than ten. This chain's CDR3 is CASSTIGGYNEKLFF. The CDR3 DNA reads TGTGCCAGCAGTACGATTGGCGGATATAATGAAAAACTGTTTTTT. The chain employs TRBV14 and TRBJ1-4; no reliable D call. The CDR3 is 15 amino acids. V shed 6 bases and J shed 4 bases, with 15 bases lying between them. CDR1 is SGHDN and CDR2 is FVKESK in the germline V gene. Filled out from reference TRBV14 and TRBJ1-4, the complete variable domain reads EAGVTQFPSHSVIEKGQTVTLRCDPISGHDNLYWYRRVMGKEIKFLLHFVKESKQDESGMPNNRFLAERTGGTYSTLKVQPAELEDSGVYFCASSTIGGYNEKLFFGSGTQLSVL.